These T cell receptor beta chains were read from a single sample in a study of CD8 T cells in Susac syndrome. TCRdb reprocessed the immunoSEQ multiplex PCR reads with MiXCR, giving one entry per CDR3 protein. In the table there are more than 55,000 distinct CDR3 sequences, nearly 96% of which are singletons. Material: CD4+ T cells from PBMCs. These receptors came from a human donor with multiple sclerosis. Each CDR3 is given with its conserved first and last residue. Fields, in order: clone size, D gene, J gene, V gene, CDR3 protein, CDR3 DNA. D genes are given only for firm matches. Size tells how often a clone was seen (once, few, many) or the class of an expanded clone, and some rows leave it out.

size: NA; D: NA; J: TRBJ1-5; V: TRBV3-1; CDR3: CASSQDLGNQPQHF; DNA: TGTGCCAGCAGCCAAGATCTGGGCAATCAGCCCCAGCATTTT
size: NA; D: NA; J: TRBJ2-4; V: TRBV20-1; CDR3: CSAQPIGGFERDIQYF; DNA: TGCAGTGCCCAACCAATTGGGGGATTCGAGCGGGACATTCAGTACTTC
size: NA; D: TRBD1; J: TRBJ1-5; V: TRBV3-1; CDR3: CASSQTGTGDQPQHF; DNA: TGTGCCAGCAGCCAAACCGGGACAGGAGATCAGCCCCAGCATTTT
size: few; D: NA; J: TRBJ2-7; V: TRBV13; CDR3: CASSLWGSHEQYF; DNA: TGTGCCAGCAGCTTATGGGGGTCCCACGAGCAGTACTTC
size: NA; D: NA; J: TRBJ2-7; V: TRBV19; CDR3: CATEGGSSYEQYF; DNA: TGTGCCACCGAGGGGGGATCCTCCTACGAGCAGTACTTC
size: NA; D: NA; J: TRBJ1-2; V: TRBV29-1; CDR3: CSVVSGSYGYTF; DNA: TGCAGCGTTGTAAGTGGGTCCTATGGCTACACCTTC
size: NA; D: TRBD2; J: TRBJ2-3; V: TRBV10-3; CDR3: CAIAAGEYTDTQYF; DNA: TGTGCCATCGCCGCGGGGGAATACACAGATACGCAGTATTTT
size: once; D: NA; J: TRBJ1-1; V: TRBV12-3/TRBV12-4; CDR3: CASSPTGLQGIEAFF; DNA: TGTGCCAGCAGCCCGACTGGGCTACAGGGAATCGAAGCTTTCTTT
size: NA; D: TRBD2; J: TRBJ2-3; V: TRBV24-1; CDR3: CATSDWEGDTQYF; DNA: TGTGCCACCAGTGATTGGGAGGGTGATACGCAGTATTTT
size: once; D: NA; J: TRBJ1-6; V: TRBV3-1; CDR3: CASSQGENYNSPLHF; DNA: TGTGCCAGCAGCCAAGGGGAAAACTATAATTCACCCCTCCACTTT
size: NA; D: NA; J: TRBJ1-5; V: TRBV9; CDR3: CASSGVGTADSPQHF; DNA: TGTGCCAGCAGCGGGGTCGGGACGGCCGATTCCCCCCAGCATTTT
size: NA; D: NA; J: TRBJ1-1; V: TRBV20-1; CDR3: CSARKGTEAFF; DNA: TGCAGTGCTAGAAAGGGGACTGAAGCTTTCTTT
size: once; D: NA; J: TRBJ2-1; V: TRBV5-1; CDR3: CASTDPRPGSSYNEQFF; DNA: TGCGCCAGCACCGACCCACGTCCGGGGAGCTCCTACAATGAGCAGTTCTTC
size: NA; D: NA; J: TRBJ2-2; V: TRBV4-3; CDR3: CASSQDHRIWGVGELFF; DNA: TGCGCCAGCAGCCAAGATCACCGGATCTGGGGAGTCGGGGAGCTGTTTTTT
size: NA; D: TRBD1; J: TRBJ2-7; V: TRBV20-1; CDR3: CSATGQGANYEQYF; DNA: TGCAGTGCCACTGGACAGGGGGCGAACTACGAGCAGTACTTC
size: NA; D: TRBD2; J: TRBJ2-2; V: TRBV12-3/TRBV12-4; CDR3: CASSPTSGGTAGELFF; DNA: TGTGCCAGCAGTCCTACTAGCGGGGGAACCGCCGGGGAGCTGTTTTTT
size: NA; D: TRBD2; J: TRBJ2-5; V: TRBV29-1; CDR3: CSVEVVGSGAETQYF; DNA: TGCAGCGTTGAAGTTGTGGGTAGCGGGGCAGAGACCCAGTACTTC
size: NA; D: TRBD1; J: TRBJ2-3; V: TRBV29-1; CDR3: CSVRLTHRGWPDTQYF; DNA: TGCAGCGTTCGACTTACTCACAGGGGGTGGCCAGATACGCAGTATTTT
size: once; D: NA; J: TRBJ2-7; V: TRBV28; CDR3: CASSSPLQGPYEQYF; DNA: TGTGCCAGCAGTTCCCCGCTACAGGGCCCCTACGAGCAGTACTTC
size: NA; D: TRBD1; J: TRBJ1-2; V: TRBV11-3; CDR3: CASSPGQDYGYTF; DNA: TGTGCCAGCAGCCCAGGACAGGACTATGGCTACACCTTC
size: NA; D: NA; J: TRBJ2-5; V: TRBV7-8; CDR3: CASSLGSPGETQYF; DNA: TGTGCCAGCAGCTTAGGGTCGCCCGGGGAGACCCAGTACTTC
size: NA; D: NA; J: TRBJ2-1; V: TRBV6-1; CDR3: CASSDPGRSSYNEQFF; DNA: TGTGCCAGCAGTGACCCGGGACGGAGCTCCTACAATGAGCAGTTCTTC
size: NA; D: NA; J: TRBJ2-5; V: TRBV12-3/TRBV12-4; CDR3: CASGPRGAPGETQYF; DNA: TGTGCCAGCGGACCCCGGGGGGCCCCAGGCGAGACCCAGTACTTC
size: NA; D: NA; J: TRBJ1-4; V: TRBV28; CDR3: CASSRKFVTNEKLFF; DNA: TGTGCCAGCAGTCGAAAGTTTGTTACTAATGAAAAACTGTTTTTT
size: NA; D: TRBD1; J: TRBJ2-6; V: TRBV28; CDR3: CASRLWATGGFGANVLTF; DNA: TGTGCCAGCAGACTGTGGGCAACAGGGGGCTTTGGGGCCAACGTCCTGACTTTC
size: NA; D: NA; J: TRBJ2-3; V: TRBV20-1; CDR3: CSANGDGPSTDTQYF; DNA: TGCAGTGCTAATGGGGACGGCCCTAGCACAGATACGCAGTATTTT
size: once; D: NA; J: TRBJ2-7; V: TRBV11-2; CDR3: CASSLDRVHEQYF; DNA: TGTGCCAGCAGCTTAGATAGGGTCCACGAGCAGTACTTC
size: NA; D: NA; J: TRBJ1-2; V: TRBV7-3; CDR3: CASSPGGAGGYTF; DNA: TGTGCCAGCAGCCCCGGGGGGGCAGGAGGCTACACCTTC